The clone carrying this T cell receptor beta chain has at least ten counts. Its antigen is unidentified. Unique molecular identifiers were incorporated into the prepared TCRbeta library. MiXCR was run by TCRdb on the PCR reads, yielding one entry per CDR3 protein. The sample has about 70,000 distinct CDR3 sequences; 11% are singletons. Trimming cost V 5 bases and J 5 bases, with 24 bases left between them. The CDR3 covers 17 residues. The source of the sample is a study of T-cell reconstitution after alpha-beta-depleted transplantation in children. Study-level findings and limits: Reportedly, roughly two months post-transplant, alpha-beta T cells arose from several hundred expanded graft clones.

This specimen was PBMCs, taken before TCRalphabeta/CD19-depleted stem cell transplant. The TCR originated in a boy aged 5-17 years with acute myeloid leukemia, due to receive a stem cell transplant. The chain uses TRBV12-3 or TRBV12-4 and TRBJ1-2; D perhaps matches TRBD1 (6 bases). CDR3 sequence: CASSAQEVWGRGYGYTF. The CDR3 DNA sequence: TGTGCCAGCAGTGCTCAGGAGGTGTGGGGGCGCGGGTATGGCTACACCTTC.